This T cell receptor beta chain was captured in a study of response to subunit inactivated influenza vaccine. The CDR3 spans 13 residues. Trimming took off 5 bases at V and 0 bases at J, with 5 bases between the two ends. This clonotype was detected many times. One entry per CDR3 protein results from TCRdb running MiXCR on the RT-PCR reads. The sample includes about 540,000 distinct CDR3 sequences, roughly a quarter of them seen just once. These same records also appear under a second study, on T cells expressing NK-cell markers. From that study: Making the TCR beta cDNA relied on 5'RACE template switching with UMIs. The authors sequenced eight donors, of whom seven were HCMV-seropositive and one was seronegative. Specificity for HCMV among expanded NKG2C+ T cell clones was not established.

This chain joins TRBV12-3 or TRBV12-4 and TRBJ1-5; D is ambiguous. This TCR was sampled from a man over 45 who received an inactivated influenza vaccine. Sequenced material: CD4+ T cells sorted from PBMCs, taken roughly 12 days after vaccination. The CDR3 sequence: CASSRNSNQPQHF. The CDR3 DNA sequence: TGTGCCAGCAGTCGTAATAGCAATCAGCCCCAGCATTTT.